This entry lists 22 T cell receptor beta chains sequenced from one sample in a study of beta chain features in type 1 diabetes. Study outcomes and limitations: Type 1 diabetes patients had moderately but significantly shorter TCRB CDR3s in all four CD4+ subsets.

What these receptors recognize is not known. The study reverse transcribed the entire isolated RNA, so it sequenced expressed TCRB transcripts. Assay used: immunoSEQ multiplex PCR; TCRdb lists only in-frame clones, some missing. The data show 680,000 or so clones, roughly an eighth seen once. The source material was naive CD4+ T cells from blood. The origin of the receptors is a man younger than 35 with type 1 diabetes.

This clone has only a few counts. This chain uses TRBV6-1 with TRBJ1-5; 7 bases are a match to TRBD1. The CDR3 contains 13 residues. The germline gives CDR1 MNHNS, CDR2 SASEGT. The junction had 5 bases not matched to a gene; V was cut back by 7 bases and J by 5 bases. The CDR3 sequence is CASIRDSYQPQHF. In DNA, the CDR3 is TGTGCCAGCATTCGGGACAGCTATCAGCCCCAGCATTTT.

V is TRBV30 and J is TRBJ1-1; TRBD1 aligns across 11 bases. From germline, CDR1 is GTSNPN and CDR2 SVGIG (reference sequence). The CDR3 consists of 12 residues. V dropped 2 bases and J dropped 10; count of bases not matched to a gene: 3. CDR3 residues: CAWSRGQGGAFF. The CDR3, as DNA: TGTGCCTGGAGTAGGGGACAGGGGGGAGCTTTCTTT.

The gene calls are TRBV30 and TRBJ2-5; the D gene could be TRBD1 or TRBD2 (6 bases each). Germline loops: CDR1 GTSNPN, CDR2 SVGIG (reference sequence). V was shortened by 0 bases and J by 5 bases, with 16 bases between the two germline ends. The CDR3 sequence is 15 residues long. DNA of the CDR3: TGTGCCTGGAGTGTACGGTGGGGGGCGGTGGAGACCCAGTACTTC. Its translation: CAWSVRWGAVETQYF.

This chain links TRBV7-6 with TRBJ1-1; a weak D match, TRBD1 (5 bases). Germline CDR1 SGHVS, CDR2 FNYEAQ. Trimming removed 1 base from V and 5 bases from J, with 8 bases in between. The CDR3 sequence is 13 residues long. DNA for the CDR3: TGTGCCAGCAGCTTAGGTGGGGGGACTGAAGCTTTCTTT. Its translation: CASSLGGGTEAFF. Full variable domain (rest looked up from reference TRBV7-6 and TRBJ1-1): GAGVSQSPRYKVTKRGQDVALRCDPISGHVSLYWYRQALGQGPEFLTYFNYEAQQDKSGLPNDRFSAERPEGSISTLTIQRTEQRDSAMYRCASSLGGGTEAFFGQGTRLTVV.

There are a few counts of this clone. This chain connects TRBV29-1 to TRBJ2-7; 7 nucleotides match TRBD2. J was trimmed by 2 bases and V by 7 bases; bases with no gene match: 8. The germline gives CDR1 SQVTM, CDR2 ANQGSEA. The CDR3 loop spans 13 amino acids. CDR3 sequence: CSAREAGPYEQYF. CDR3 DNA: TGCAGCGCCCGGGAGGCAGGGCCCTACGAGCAGTACTTC.

The chain couples TRBV6-1 to TRBJ1-2, with D unclear. This CDR3 has 11 residues. V lost 4 bases to trimming and J lost 3 bases, with 3 bases between them. Germline lookup yields CDR1 MNHNS and CDR2 SASEGT. The chain's CDR3 is CASSGDYGYTF. DNA for the CDR3: TGTGCCAGCAGTGGGGACTATGGCTACACCTTC.

This clone was found a few times. The J gene is TRBJ2-1, the V gene TRBV10-3, with 11 bases fitting TRBD2. Germline-derived CDR1 and CDR2 are ENHRY and SYGVKD. The CDR3 has 15 amino acids. The V gene end was trimmed by 6 bases and the J gene end by 8 bases; junction bases not matched to a gene: 9. The CDR3 nucleotides read TGTGCCATCAGCCGCCTAGCGGGGGGAAAGGATGAGCAGTTCTTC. It is translated as CAISRLAGGKDEQFF.

V is TRBV18 and J is TRBJ1-1; 7 bases agree with TRBD1. Germline V lookup: CDR1 KGHSH, CDR2 LQKENI. The J segment lost 3 bases and the V segment lost 3 bases, leaving 7 bases of the junction unmatched. The CDR3 length is 15 residues. The CDR3 sequence: CASSPGTDGYTEAFF. CDR3 DNA: TGTGCCAGCTCACCGGGGACAGATGGATACACTGAAGCTTTCTTT.

This clone was seen more than once but under ten times. The rearrangement links TRBV7-9 to TRBJ2-5; D is perhaps TRBD1 (6 bases). With 1 base removed from V and 2 bases from J, the gap between germline ends came to 17 bases. This CDR3 has 17 residues. Germline values: CDR1 SEHNR, CDR2 FQNEAQ (reference sequence). CDR3 protein: CASSLGRRRQGQETQYF. The CDR3 region has the DNA TGTGCCAGCAGCTTAGGGAGGCGGAGGCAGGGGCAAGAGACCCAGTACTTC.

This clone was recorded a few times. V and J are TRBV7-6 and TRBJ1-1; 7 nucleotides match TRBD1. This CDR3 has 13 amino acids. Germline V gives CDR1 SGHVS, CDR2 FNYEAQ. Trimming at V came to 3 bases and at J to 6 bases, leaving 4 bases not matched to a gene. In DNA form, the CDR3 reads TGTGCCAGCAGCTTGACAGGGCGGGCTGAAGCTTTCTTT. Protein: CASSLTGRAEAFF.

This chain joins TRBV28 and TRBJ1-1; perhaps TRBD1 as D (5 bases). With 5 bases removed from V and 7 bases from J, the gap between germline ends came to 14 bases. This CDR3 has 13 amino acids. CDR1 and CDR2 (germline): MDHEN, SYDVKM. The DNA of the CDR3 is TGTGCCAGCAGTCCTCACAGGACTAGTGAAGCTTTCTTT. This translates into CASSPHRTSEAFF.

The rearrangement joins TRBV18 to TRBJ1-4; no clear D. Germline CDR1 KGHSH, CDR2 LQKENI. The CDR3 contains 15 residues. V was clipped by 3 bases and J by 4 bases, with 12 bases between them. DNA of the CDR3: TGTGCCAGCTCACCGAGTCAGGAGCATAATGAAAAACTGTTTTTT. Translation: CASSPSQEHNEKLFF.

This clone appeared once. This chain links TRBV19 with TRBJ2-2; D is uncertain. CDR1 is LNHDA, CDR2 SQIVND, per germline (reference sequence). Trimming shortened V by 4 bases and J by 7 bases, and 13 bases separated the two germline ends. The CDR3 runs 14 residues. DNA for the CDR3: TGTGCCAGTAGTACCCCCTCGGTTATCGGGGAGCTGTTTTTT. Protein sequence: CASSTPSVIGELFF. The variable domain in full, with the rest retrieved from reference TRBV19 and TRBJ2-2, is DGGITQSPKYLFRKEGQNVTLSCEQNLNHDAMYWYRQDPGQGLRLIYYSQIVNDFQKGDIAEGYSVSREKKESFPLTVTSAQKNPTAFYLCASSTPSVIGELFFGEGSRLTVL.

The chain employs TRBV5-1 and TRBJ2-6, with D uncertain. From germline, CDR1 is SGHRS and CDR2 YFSETQ. V gave up 2 bases and J gave up 0 bases, with 6 bases separating them. There are 15 residues in the CDR3. The CDR3 nucleotides are TGCGCCAGCAGCTTCTGGGGCTCTGGGGCCAACGTCCTGACTTTC. It translates to CASSFWGSGANVLTF.

The J gene is TRBJ1-5, the V gene TRBV6-5; possible D gene TRBD1, 5 bases. Germline values: CDR1 MNHEY, CDR2 SVGAGI. This CDR3 region has 16 residues. The V and J ends lost 0 bases and 6 bases respectively, with 15 bases between them. The CDR3 sequence is CASSYSGTQRGQPQHF. For the CDR3, the DNA is TGTGCCAGCAGTTACTCGGGCACCCAAAGGGGTCAGCCCCAGCATTTT.

This clone showed up just a few times. J is TRBJ2-1 and V is TRBV19; 11 nucleotides align to TRBD2. The J segment lost 10 bases and the V segment lost 3 bases, leaving 8 bases of the junction unmatched. CDR3 length: 15 residues. Germline V lookup: CDR1 LNHDA, CDR2 SQIVND (reference sequence). The CDR3 loop reads CASSILAGGPLEQFF. The CDR3 DNA reads TGTGCCAGTAGTATCCTAGCGGGGGGCCCCCTGGAGCAGTTCTTC. The full variable domain, its missing parts supplied by reference TRBV19 and TRBJ2-1, is DGGITQSPKYLFRKEGQNVTLSCEQNLNHDAMYWYRQDPGQGLRLIYYSQIVNDFQKGDIAEGYSVSREKKESFPLTVTSAQKNPTAFYLCASSILAGGPLEQFFGPGTRLTVL.

This chain uses TRBV4-1 with TRBJ1-5; 8 bases are a match to TRBD1. This CDR3 has 15 residues. With V trimmed by 4 bases and J by 3 bases, 5 bases remained unmatched. Germline CDR1 reads MGHRA; CDR2 reads YSYEKL. The CDR3 region has the DNA TGCGCCAGCAGCCGCTCACAGGGGGACAATCAGCCCCAGCATTTT. This codes for CASSRSQGDNQPQHF.

A few counts support this clone. The chain couples TRBV18 to TRBJ2-1, with 12 positions matching TRBD1. The CDR3 is 18 amino acids. V lost 5 bases to trimming and J lost 4 bases; unmatched junction nucleotides: 12. Germline V gives CDR1 KGHSH, CDR2 LQKENI. In DNA form, the CDR3 reads TGTGCCAGCTCAGCCTACTTTTCGGGACAGGGGGCGTACAATGAGCAGTTCTTC. Translated: CASSAYFSGQGAYNEQFF. The whole variable domain, remainder taken from reference TRBV18 and TRBJ2-1, is NAGVMQNPRHLVRRRGQEARLRCSPMKGHSHVYWYRQLPEEGLKFMVYLQKENIIDESGMPKERFSAEFPKEGPSILRIQQVVRGDSAAYFCASSAYFSGQGAYNEQFFGPGTRLTVL.

The V gene is TRBV15, the J gene TRBJ1-1; a possible D gene is TRBD1 (5 bases). This CDR3 region has 18 residues. The ends were cut back, 1 base at V and 2 bases at J, with 20 bases in the middle. Germline lookup yields CDR1 LNHNV and CDR2 YYDKDF (reference sequence). CDR3 sequence reads: CATSRGAPGMGDNTEAFF. DNA of the CDR3: TGTGCCACCAGCAGAGGGGCCCCCGGGATGGGGGACAACACTGAAGCTTTCTTT.

Only a few counts were recorded for this clone. The sample has other DNA sequences that encode this CDR3 too. CDR3 nucleotide sequence: TGTGCCAGCAGCTTAGTGCGGCAGAACACTGAAGCTTTCTTT. Its protein product is CASSLVRQNTEAFF. The rearrangement links TRBV7-2 to TRBJ1-1; D unclear. The CDR3 has 14 residues. In germline, CDR1 is SGHTA, CDR2 FQGNSA. Trimming left V 1 base short and J 1 base short, with 7 bases between.

This clone came up a few times. Other DNA variants within this sample encode the same CDR3. The chain carries TRBV2 and TRBJ1-1, with TRBD1 matching 8 bases. The CDR3 runs 13 residues. Per the germline V gene, CDR1 is SNHLY and CDR2 is FYNNEI. J lost 1 base, V lost 6 bases, and 1 base had no gene match. In DNA, the CDR3 is TGTGCCAGCAGGGGGACAGGGAACACTGAAGCTTTCTTT. This translates into CASRGTGNTEAFF.

The chain uses TRBV12-5 and TRBJ1-1, with TRBD1 identical over 8 bases. V shed 6 bases and J 3 bases; nucleotides not matched to a gene: 3. CDR3 length: 13 amino acids. Per the germline V gene, CDR1 is LGHNT and CDR2 is FRNRAP. CDR3 region: CASGLQGDTEAFF. The CDR3 DNA follows: TGTGCTAGTGGCTTACAGGGGGACACTGAAGCTTTCTTT.